This T cell receptor (beta chain) was observed in a study of T cell responses to AZD1222 COVID-19 vaccine. With regard to this clone: Antigen unknown.

Assay used: immunoSEQ multiplex PCR; TCRdb lists only in-frame clones, some missing. The sample lists 80,000 to 100,000 clones; about 88% were seen once. Overall study results and limits: After two AZD1222 doses, spike-specific TCR breadth and depth rose versus day 0. Among the donors, most were white British and more were female, and clonal diversity was possibly underestimated.

The CDR3 loop spans 18 amino acids. Per the germline V gene, CDR1 is LGHDT and CDR2 is YNNKEL (reference sequence). The V gene lost 2 bases and the J gene lost 0 bases, with 14 bases spanning the gap. V gene TRBV3-1 (or the pseudogene TRBV3-2) combines with J gene TRBJ1-6; D gene ambiguous. The sample here was peripheral blood, taken on day 0 of AZD1222 vaccination. This clonotype was sampled from an adult in good health. Here the CDR3 reads CASSQFPPKSSYNSPLHF. CDR3 nucleotide sequence: TGTGCCAGCAGCCAATTCCCCCCGAAGAGCTCCTATAATTCACCCCTCCACTTT.